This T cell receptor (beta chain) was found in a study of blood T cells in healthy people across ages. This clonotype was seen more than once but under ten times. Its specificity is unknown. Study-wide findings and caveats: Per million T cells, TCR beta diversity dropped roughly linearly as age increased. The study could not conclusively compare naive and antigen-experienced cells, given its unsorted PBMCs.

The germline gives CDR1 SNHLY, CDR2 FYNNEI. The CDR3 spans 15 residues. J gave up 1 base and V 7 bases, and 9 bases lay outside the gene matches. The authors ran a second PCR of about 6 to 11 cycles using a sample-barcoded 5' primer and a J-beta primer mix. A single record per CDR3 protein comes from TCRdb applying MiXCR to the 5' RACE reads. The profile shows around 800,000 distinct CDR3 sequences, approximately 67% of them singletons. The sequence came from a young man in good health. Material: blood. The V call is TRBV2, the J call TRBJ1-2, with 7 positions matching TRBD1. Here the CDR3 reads CASIRDRYYNYGYTF. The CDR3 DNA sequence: TGTGCCAGCATTCGGGACAGATATTATAACTATGGCTACACCTTC.